A single sample is the source of the 22 T cell receptor beta chains below, sequenced in a study of cytomegalovirus exposure and HLA in healthy donors. The study ran its PCR with 60 Vbeta and 13 Jbeta primers. Sequencing used immunoSEQ multiplex PCR; TCRdb keeps in-frame clones, though not all of them. The sample comprises 200,000 or so clones, more than 75% of which are singletons, and more than 0.2% rests with the top ten. Material for sequencing was PBMCs. All receptors derive from a girl less than two years old in good health and CMV-seronegative.

The chain uses TRBV5-1 and TRBJ2-5; TRBD2 aligns across 10 bases. The CDR3 contains 15 residues. V gave up 4 bases and J gave up 5 bases; unmatched junction bases: 8. Germline loops: CDR1 SGHRS, CDR2 YFSETQ. The CDR3 DNA follows: TGCGCCAGCAGCCCAACCGGGACTAGCGTGGAGACCCAGTACTTC. Translated, it gives CASSPTGTSVETQYF.

The rearrangement links TRBV7-3 to TRBJ2-7; 10 bases are shared with TRBD2. The germline V gene encodes CDR1 SGHTA and CDR2 FQGTGA. V shed 5 bases and J 4 bases; nucleotides not matched to a gene: 8. The CDR3 consists of 15 residues. The CDR3 DNA is TGTGCCAGCAGCCGGGCGGCTAGCGGGAGTTACGAGCAGTACTTC. It is translated as CASSRAASGSYEQYF.

The chain recombines TRBV12-5 with TRBJ2-1, with D possibly being TRBD1 (5 bases). The CDR3 extends over 13 amino acids. Germline V gives CDR1 LGHNT, CDR2 FRNRAP. Trimming removed 1 base from V and 9 bases from J, with 10 bases in between. Here the CDR3 DNA reads TGTGCTAGTGGTTTGGGGGGCCCCATTGAGCAGTTCTTC. It specifies CASGLGGPIEQFF.

The gene calls are TRBV7-9 and TRBJ1-3; TRBD1 might be the D (5 bases). The CDR3 is 17 amino acids. The ends were cut back, 1 base at V and 2 bases at J, with 15 bases in the middle. Germline V lookup: CDR1 SEHNR, CDR2 FQNEAQ (reference sequence). CDR3 coding DNA: TGTGCCAGCAGCTTAGATTGGGGCTCTCCGACTGGAAACACCATATATTTT. Protein sequence: CASSLDWGSPTGNTIYF.

V is TRBV7-9 and J is TRBJ2-2; D uncertain. Germline V gene sequence: CDR1 SEHNR, CDR2 FQNEAQ (reference sequence). This CDR3 has 16 residues. The V and J ends lost 2 bases and 0 bases respectively, with 10 bases between them. The CDR3 sequence is CASSLLPPTNTGELFF. Written as DNA, the CDR3 is TGTGCCAGCAGCTTACTACCCCCGACGAACACCGGGGAGCTGTTTTTT.

J is TRBJ1-2 and V is TRBV15, with D hard to call. Germline V lookup: CDR1 LNHNV, CDR2 YYDKDF (reference sequence). The CDR3 is made up of 11 amino acids. The CDR3 coding sequence is TGTGCTGGTGGCCCCCCTGGTGGCTACACCTTC. Translating it yields CAGGPPGGYTF.

V gene TRBV2 combines with J gene TRBJ2-1; unclear D gene. V lost 2 bases and J lost 6, with 11 bases in between. CDR3 size: 14 residues. Germline loops: CDR1 SNHLY, CDR2 FYNNEI. This CDR3 is CASSERHLLNEQFF. In DNA form, the CDR3 reads TGTGCCAGCAGTGAACGACACCTACTCAATGAGCAGTTCTTC.

V gene TRBV13 combines with J gene TRBJ2-3, with D possibly TRBD2 on 6 matching bases. The CDR3 is 15 amino acids. Germline V lookup: CDR1 PRHDT, CDR2 FYEKMQ (reference sequence). V lost 3 bases and J 4 bases, leaving 14 bases between the germline ends. The DNA of the CDR3 is TGTGCCAGCAGCTTTCGGGCGGGCGGGGCAGATACGCAGTATTTT. As protein: CASSFRAGGADTQYF.

The chain combines TRBV6-1 with TRBJ2-7, with D maybe TRBD1 (6 bases). Germline V gives CDR1 MNHNS, CDR2 SASEGT. The germline V and J ends were trimmed by 2 bases and 5 bases, with 7 bases remaining between them. The CDR3 is made up of 12 amino acids. CDR3 DNA: TGTGCCAGCAGTGAAAACAGGGACGAGCAGTACTTC. Protein sequence: CASSENRDEQYF.

J is TRBJ1-5 and V is TRBV7-2; D gene ambiguous. CDR1 and CDR2 from the germline V gene are SGHTA and FQGNSA. Trimming pared 5 bases from V and 7 bases from J, leaving 15 bases between. There are 14 residues in the CDR3. In DNA, the CDR3 is TGTGCCAGCAGCACAGCCGGAGGCGGGCAGCCCCAGCATTTT. This sequence encodes CASSTAGGGQPQHF.

The sample holds a few counts of this clone. The V and J genes are TRBV7-8 and TRBJ1-6; the match to TRBD1 covers 11 bases. The V and J ends lost 1 base and 1 base, in that order; junction bases with no gene match: 12. Germline V gene data show CDR1 as SGHVS and CDR2 as FQNEAQ. This CDR3 is built from 21 residues. The CDR3 loop reads CASSLGDGDRGGPSYNSPLHF. In DNA form, the CDR3 reads TGTGCCAGCAGCTTAGGGGACGGGGACAGGGGGGGTCCATCCTATAATTCACCCCTCCACTTT.

The V gene is TRBV6-1, the J gene TRBJ1-6; no reliable D call. V was shortened by 8 bases and J by 10 bases, with 9 bases between the two germline ends. Germline CDR1 and CDR2: MNHNS and SASEGT. This CDR3 comprises 11 residues. Written as DNA, the CDR3 is TGTGCCAGCCGGGTCGGCTCACCCCTCCACTTT. Protein sequence: CASRVGSPLHF.

This clone was found a few times. Other nucleotide sequences in the sample specify the same CDR3. CDR3 protein: CASSLRGGTEAFF. In DNA form, the CDR3 reads TGTGCCAGCAGCTTACGGGGAGGGACTGAAGCTTTCTTT. The chain links TRBV13 to TRBJ1-1; D is unresolved. CDR1 is PRHDT, CDR2 FYEKMQ, per germline (reference sequence). Trimming left V 2 bases short and J 5 bases short, with 9 bases between. The CDR3 is 13 amino acids.

This chain joins TRBV10-3 and TRBJ1-5, with a tentative D call TRBD1 (5 bases). CDR3 length: 17 residues. V lost 2 bases and J lost 0, with 14 bases in between. Germline CDR1 is ENHRY and CDR2 is SYGVKD. The CDR3 DNA is TGTGCCATCAGTGAGGAGAGACAGCCGATTAGCAATCAGCCCCAGCATTTT. Translated, it gives CAISEERQPISNQPQHF.

This chain uses TRBV7-9 with TRBJ2-7, with D perhaps matching TRBD2 (5 bases). The CDR3 runs 13 residues. Germline V lookup: CDR1 SEHNR, CDR2 FQNEAQ (reference sequence). The V end lost 5 bases, the J end lost 4 bases, and 12 bases lay between the germline ends. The CDR3 sequence is CASSHPSGYEQYF. Written as DNA, the CDR3 is TGTGCCAGCAGCCACCCCTCGGGGTACGAGCAGTACTTC.

V gene TRBV30 combines with J gene TRBJ1-4, with 9 bases matching TRBD1. This CDR3 has 14 residues. Per the germline V gene, CDR1 is GTSNPN and CDR2 is SVGIG (reference sequence). Germline trimming cut 0 bases from V and 8 bases from J; bases unmatched to any gene: 4. The DNA of the CDR3 is TGTGCCTGGAGTGTTCACGGACAGGGGGAAAAACTGTTTTTT. Its protein is CAWSVHGQGEKLFF.

The chain links TRBV18 to TRBJ1-4; 7 bases line up with TRBD1. With 2 bases clipped from V and 7 bases from J, the junction kept 7 bases outside the gene matches. This CDR3 is 15 amino acids long. Germline V gives CDR1 KGHSH, CDR2 LQKENI. The CDR3 loop is CASSPGRTGFEKLFF. CDR3 nucleotides: TGTGCCAGCTCACCAGGGCGGACAGGATTTGAAAAACTGTTTTTT.

The rearrangement links TRBV5-1 to TRBJ2-3, with 12 positions matching TRBD2. CDR3 length equals 20 residues. Germline trimming cut 2 bases from V and 5 bases from J; bases unmatched to any gene: 18. Germline lookup yields CDR1 SGHRS and CDR2 YFSETQ. The DNA of the CDR3 is TGCGCCAGCAGCTTCCCGCGGCGGCTAGCGGGGGGGCCGGGTGAAGATACGCAGTATTTT. This gives the protein CASSFPRRLAGGPGEDTQYF.

The V call is TRBV6-1, the J call TRBJ1-1; maybe TRBD1 (5 bases). Germline V CDR1 and CDR2: MNHNS, SASEGT. Between the trimmed V and J ends, which lost 7 bases and 0 bases, there was a span of 15 bases. The CDR3 sequence is 15 residues long. CDR3 sequence: CASTPGGGVNTEAFF. The CDR3 DNA sequence: TGTGCCAGCACCCCTGGGGGAGGGGTGAACACTGAAGCTTTCTTT.

The chain couples TRBV7-2 to TRBJ1-1; weak D call: TRBD1 (6 bases). CDR1 SGHTA and CDR2 FQGNSA come from the germline V gene. The CDR3 runs 14 residues. Trimming left V 1 base short and J 5 bases short, with 11 bases between. CDR3 protein: CASSLDNRDTEAFF. The CDR3, as DNA: TGTGCCAGCAGCTTAGATAACAGGGATACTGAAGCTTTCTTT.

The chain has TRBV2 and TRBJ2-3; 9 bases align to TRBD2. CDR1 and CDR2 (germline): SNHLY, FYNNEI. The trim removed 8 bases at V and 5 bases at J, leaving 11 bases unmatched. CDR3 length: 15 amino acids. The CDR3, as DNA: TGTGCCAGCGCCTTTAGGCGGGGGGGCGGAGATACGCAGTATTTT. Protein product: CASAFRRGGGDTQYF.

The rearrangement joins TRBV18 to TRBJ1-1; no clear D. V was trimmed by 7 bases and J by 1 base, leaving 13 bases between them. The CDR3 covers 14 residues. Germline V gene lookup returns CDR1 KGHSH and CDR2 LQKENI. CDR3 region: CASCTRGQNTEAFF. The CDR3 coding sequence is TGTGCCAGCTGTACCCGAGGGCAGAACACTGAAGCTTTCTTT.